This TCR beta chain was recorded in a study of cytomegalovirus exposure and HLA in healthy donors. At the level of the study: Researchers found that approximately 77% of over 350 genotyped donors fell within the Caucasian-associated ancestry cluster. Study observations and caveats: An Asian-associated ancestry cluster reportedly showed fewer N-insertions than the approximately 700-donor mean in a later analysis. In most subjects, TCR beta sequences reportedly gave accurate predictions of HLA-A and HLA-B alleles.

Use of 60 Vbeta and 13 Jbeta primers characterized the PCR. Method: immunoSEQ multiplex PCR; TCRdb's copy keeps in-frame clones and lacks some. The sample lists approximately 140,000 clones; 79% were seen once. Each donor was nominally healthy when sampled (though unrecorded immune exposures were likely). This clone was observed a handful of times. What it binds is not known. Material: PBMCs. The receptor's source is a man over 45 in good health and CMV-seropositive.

The CDR3 spells CASSPSGGYEQYF. The CDR3 nucleotides read TGTGCCAGCAGCCCGTCGGGTGGCTACGAGCAGTACTTC. The rearrangement uses TRBV7-9 and TRBJ2-7; D gene unclear. V lost 5 bases and J 3 bases, leaving 11 bases between the germline ends. The CDR3 has 13 residues. Germline V lookup: CDR1 SEHNR, CDR2 FQNEAQ (reference sequence).